These 5 T cell receptor beta chains originate from one sample sequenced in a study of response to subunit inactivated influenza vaccine. TCRdb fed the RT-PCR reads into MiXCR, producing one record per CDR3 protein. The sample carries hundreds of thousands of distinct CDR3 sequences, around 16% recorded once. The material sequenced was PBMCs from blood, taken 12 days after vaccination. All receptors derive from a man between 45 and 60 years old who received an inactivated influenza vaccine.

This clonotype has more than one count but fewer than ten. The chain has TRBV7-9 and TRBJ2-7, with D possibly TRBD1 on 5 matching bases. Trimming pared 5 bases from V and 5 bases from J, leaving 22 bases between. Germline-derived CDR1 and CDR2 are SEHNR and FQNEAQ (reference sequence). CDR3 length: 16 residues. CDR3 bases: TGTGCCAGCAGCCCAAGATCGACAGCTCGAACGCACGAGCAGTACTTC. This sequence encodes CASSPRSTARTHEQYF.

The CDR3 loop reads CASIFGTINNEQFF. CDR3 nucleotides: TGCGCCAGCATCTTCGGGACGATTAACAATGAGCAGTTCTTC. The chain employs TRBV5-1 and TRBJ2-1, with D perhaps given as TRBD1 or TRBD2 (5 bases each). Per germline, CDR1 SGHRS and CDR2 YFSETQ. Trimming removed 6 bases from V and 5 bases from J, with 15 bases in between. The CDR3 runs 14 residues.

This chain connects TRBV10-2 to TRBJ2-3, with D possibly being TRBD1 (7 bases). The CDR3 is 15 residues long. Deletions cut 0 bases from V and 6 bases from J, with 13 bases between. CDR1 and CDR2 (germline): WSHSY, SAAADI. CDR3: CASSESAGGGDTQYF. The CDR3 region has the DNA TGCGCCAGCAGTGAGTCTGCAGGGGGAGGTGATACGCAGTATTTT.

In regard to this clonotype: The junction differs from germline at one of its ends, possibly a read error. This chain connects TRBV15 to TRBJ2-3, with a possible D match to TRBD1 (5 bases). CDR1 is LNHNV and CDR2 is YYDKDF in the germline V gene (reference sequence). CDR3 length equals 14 residues. The CDR3 is CATSRDSSPVGVVF. Written as DNA, the CDR3 is TGTGCCACCAGCAGAGATTCGAGCCCAGTAGGGGTGGTTTTT. The full variable domain, completed using reference TRBV15 and TRBJ2-3, is DAMVIQNPRYQVTQFGKPVTLSCSQTLNHNVMYWYQQKSSQAPKLLFHYYDKDFNNEADTPDNFQSRRPNTSFCFLDIRSPGLGDTAMYLCATSRDSSPVGVVFGPGTRLTVL.

CDR3 in DNA: TGCAGTGCTAGACCCCGGGACCTCCAAAACATTCAGTACTTC. This encodes CSARPRDLQNIQYF. The J gene is TRBJ2-4, the V gene TRBV20-1; D is tentatively TRBD1 or TRBD2 (5 bases each). Between the trimmed V and J ends, which lost 2 bases and 5 bases, there was a span of 13 bases. The CDR3 contains 14 residues. The germline V gene encodes CDR1 DFQATT and CDR2 SNEGSKA (reference sequence).